The next 5 T cell receptor beta chains were all read from a single sample in a study of blood T cell repertoires in COVID-19 (dated by TCRdb to between 2020 and 2021). The protocol used for the library was the immunoSEQ multiplex PCR assay. Imported from immuneACCESS, the table was reduced by TCRdb to in-frame sequences with V and J called. These copies leave out some clones; in studies compared against another copy, an unresolved V gene accounts for under half, and the cause of the remainder is not known. A total of around 250,000 clones appear in this sample, around 89% of them only once. The ten largest account for under 5% of the sample. The sequenced material came from PBMCs or T cells enriched from blood (not recorded which). The receptors here all came from a woman in her 30s who had recovered from COVID-19.

This chain joins TRBV11-2 and TRBJ2-5, with a possible D match to TRBD2 (6 bases). Trimming left V 1 base short and J 0 bases short, with 12 bases between. The CDR3 covers 16 residues. Germline V gene lookup returns CDR1 SGHAT and CDR2 FQNNGV. CDR3 DNA: TGTGCCAGCAGCTTAGTATTAGCGGCACACCAAGAGACCCAGTACTTC. The encoded protein is CASSLVLAAHQETQYF.

The chain combines TRBV7-2 with TRBJ2-5; a possible D gene is TRBD2 (5 bases). Germline assignment: CDR1 SGHTA and CDR2 FQGNSA. The CDR3 loop spans 14 amino acids. The germline V and J ends were trimmed by 5 bases and 0 bases, with 10 bases remaining between them. The chain's CDR3 is CASSPHGDQETQYF. CDR3 nucleotide sequence: TGTGCCAGCAGCCCTCACGGGGACCAAGAGACCCAGTACTTC.

The V call is TRBV9, the J call TRBJ2-1, with D uncertain. Germline lookup yields CDR1 SGDLS and CDR2 YYNGEE. CDR3 length equals 14 residues. The ends were cut back, 0 bases at V and 4 bases at J, with 8 bases in the middle. In DNA form, the CDR3 reads TGTGCCAGCAGCGTAGAGCGCGAGTACAATGAGCAGTTCTTC. It encodes CASSVEREYNEQFF.

The rearrangement links TRBV27 to TRBJ1-2; 8 nucleotides align to TRBD1. This CDR3 comprises 15 residues. CDR1 and CDR2 from the germline V gene are MNHEY and SMNVEV (reference sequence). V was clipped by 4 bases and J by 8 bases; unmatched bases: 12. The CDR3 sequence: CASSSLTGHRGGYTF. The CDR3 DNA reads TGTGCCAGCAGTTCCCTCACCGGCCACAGGGGGGGCTACACCTTC.

V usage is TRBV5-1 and J usage is TRBJ2-2; 10 positions agree with TRBD2. Germline CDR1 is SGHRS and CDR2 is YFSETQ. V was clipped by 0 bases and J by 3 bases; unmatched bases: 2. The CDR3 runs to 16 residues. CDR3 bases: TGCGCCAGCAGCTTGGCAGCGGGAGGGGACACCGGGGAGCTGTTTTTT. Translating it yields CASSLAAGGDTGELFF.